This T cell receptor beta chain is drawn from a study of response to subunit inactivated influenza vaccine. Notes on the study in general: The authors suggested that every seasonal influenza vaccination recruits few new T cells.

This CDR3 region has 16 residues. Germline lookup yields CDR1 MDHEN and CDR2 SYDVKM. Comments on this clonotype: Its cognate antigen is unknown. A much larger clone lies a single base off, so this may be a read error.

TCRdb recomputed calls from the RT-PCR reads with MiXCR, one row per CDR3 protein. The data show about 800,000 distinct CDR3 sequences, less than 25% seen once. V usage is TRBV28 and J usage is TRBJ2-1; D perhaps matches TRBD2 (6 bases). The origin of this receptor is a man aged 50 to 59 who received an inactivated influenza vaccine. The starting material was PBMCs from blood, obtained roughly 5 days after vaccination. The CDR3 DNA reads TGTGCCAGCAGTTCGTGGGGCGGGATATCCTACAATGAGCAGTTGTTC. Translated, it gives CASSSWGGISYNEQLF.